Listed here are 18 T cell receptor beta chains from one sample, sequenced in a study of graft-versus-host responses after intestinal transplantation. Measured with immunoSEQ multiplex PCR; TCRdb has only the in-frame clones, and not every one. The sample includes 12,000 or so clones, 65% to 80% of them seen just once. This sample comprised PBMCs, obtained around 530 days after intestinal transplant. The receptors originated from a human patient who received an intestinal transplant, so some T cells may come from the graft donor.

The chain is built from TRBV5-1 and TRBJ1-3; the D is unclear. Trimming pared 0 bases from V and 5 bases from J, leaving 9 bases between. Per germline, CDR1 SGHRS and CDR2 YFSETQ. This CDR3 contains 14 residues. The DNA of the CDR3 is TGCGCCAGCAGCTTGGGGGATCTGAGAAACACCATATATTTT. It encodes CASSLGDLRNTIYF.

V usage is TRBV6-6 and J usage is TRBJ1-5, with D possibly being TRBD1 (6 bases). CDR1 and CDR2 from the germline V gene are MNHNY and SVGAGI (reference sequence). Trimming took off 7 bases at V and 5 bases at J, with 12 bases between the two ends. The CDR3 runs 13 residues. CDR3 residues: CASNPQGYQPQHF. The CDR3 DNA sequence: TGTGCCAGCAATCCACAGGGATATCAGCCCCAGCATTTT.

In its sample, this clone was seen a few times. The V call is TRBV7-9, the J call TRBJ2-1; 7 nucleotides agree with TRBD2. This CDR3 has 14 amino acids. Germline-derived CDR1 and CDR2 are SEHNR and FQNEAQ (reference sequence). The ends lost 5 bases at V and 7 bases at J; junction bases unmatched: 8. Written as DNA, the CDR3 is TGTGCCAGCAGCAGTGGACTAGTAGGGAATGAGCAGTTCTTC. It specifies CASSSGLVGNEQFF.

J is TRBJ2-7 and V is TRBV30; TRBD1 is a possible D gene (7 bases). Germline CDR1 is GTSNPN and CDR2 is SVGIG (reference sequence). The V gene lost 0 bases and the J gene lost 3 bases, with 15 bases spanning the gap. The CDR3 consists of 15 residues. The CDR3, as DNA: TGTGCCTGGAGTGTATGGGCAGGGGGAGGCTACGAGCAGTACTTC. Encoded protein: CAWSVWAGGGYEQYF.

The chain links TRBV27 to TRBJ2-6; D might be TRBD2 (5 bases). Trimming left V 5 bases short and J 0 bases short, with 8 bases between. This CDR3 spans 15 amino acids. Germline V gene data show CDR1 as MNHEY and CDR2 as SMNVEV (reference sequence). The CDR3 DNA reads as TGTGCCAGCAGTCGAACTAGCTCTGGGGCCAACGTCCTGACTTTC. Protein: CASSRTSSGANVLTF. The variable domain in full, with the rest retrieved from reference TRBV27 and TRBJ2-6, is EAQVTQNPRYLITVTGKKLTVTCSQNMNHEYMSWYRQDPGLGLRQIYYSMNVEVTDKGDVPEGYKVSRKEKRNFPLILESPSPNQTSLYFCASSRTSSGANVLTFGAGSRLTVL.

J is TRBJ1-1 and V is TRBV18; TRBD1 matches 7 bases. This CDR3 contains 15 residues. In germline, CDR1 is KGHSH, CDR2 LQKENI. Trimming removed 2 bases from V and 4 bases from J; junction bases left unmatched: 7. CDR3 nucleotides: TGTGCCAGCTCACCAGGGCAGCAGGGGGGCACTGAAGCTTTCTTT. Translated: CASSPGQQGGTEAFF. Filled out from reference TRBV18 and TRBJ1-1, the complete variable domain reads NAGVMQNPRHLVRRRGQEARLRCSPMKGHSHVYWYRQLPEEGLKFMVYLQKENIIDESGMPKERFSAEFPKEGPSILRIQQVVRGDSAAYFCASSPGQQGGTEAFFGQGTRLTVV.

V gene TRBV6-1 combines with J gene TRBJ1-5; D gene unclear. V lost 1 base and J lost 2, with 9 bases in between. Germline CDR1 and CDR2: MNHNS and SASEGT. This CDR3 spans 15 amino acids. In DNA form, the CDR3 reads TGTGCCAGCAGTGAAGATGGGTGGCGCAATCAGCCCCAGCATTTT. It is translated as CASSEDGWRNQPQHF.

The chain recombines TRBV5-1 with TRBJ2-7, with a weak D call TRBD2 (6 bases). The CDR3 sequence is 15 residues long. The V and J ends lost 4 bases and 1 base respectively, with 15 bases between them. The germline gives CDR1 SGHRS, CDR2 YFSETQ. Written as DNA, the CDR3 is TGCGCCAGCAGCCCCTCCCGGACTACTTCCTACGAGCAGTACTTC. It codes for CASSPSRTTSYEQYF. Combining the CDR3 with reference TRBV5-1 and TRBJ2-7 gives the whole variable domain KAGVTQTPRYLIKTRGQQVTLSCSPISGHRSVSWYQQTPGQGLQFLFEYFSETQRNKGNFPGRFSGRQFSNSRSEMNVSTLELGDSALYLCASSPSRTTSYEQYFGPGTRLTVT.

Relative to its sample, this clone is medium-sized. V gene TRBV27 combines with J gene TRBJ1-5, with 8 positions matching TRBD1. This CDR3 is built from 14 residues. Trimming cost V 6 bases and J 6 bases; bases outside gene matches: 7. Germline loops: CDR1 MNHEY, CDR2 SMNVEV (reference sequence). CDR3 bases: TGTGCCAGCAGCGAAGACAGGGGTCGTCAGCCCCAGCATTTT. Translation: CASSEDRGRQPQHF.

The V call is TRBV21-1, the J call TRBJ1-5. TRBV21-1 is classified as a pseudogene. The CDR3 length is 13 residues. The CDR3 region is CASRRCDNQPQHF. CDR3 nucleotide sequence: TGTGCCAGTCGTAGATGTGACAATCAGCCCCAGCATTTT.

The chain employs TRBV7-8 and TRBJ2-7; 10 nucleotides align to TRBD1. V was clipped by 5 bases and J by 7 bases; unmatched bases: 11. This CDR3 comprises 15 residues. Germline V gene sequence: CDR1 SGHVS, CDR2 FQNEAQ. CDR3 region: CASSIDWGTGDEQYF. The CDR3 nucleotides are TGTGCCAGCAGCATCGACTGGGGGACAGGGGATGAGCAGTACTTC.

V usage is TRBV6-5 and J usage is TRBJ2-3; D is uncertain. This CDR3 comprises 13 residues. The V gene lost 4 bases and the J gene lost 6 bases, with 11 bases spanning the gap. Per germline, CDR1 MNHEY and CDR2 SVGAGI. DNA for the CDR3: TGTGCCAGCAGTTCGGACGTGAGGGATACGCAGTATTTT. It encodes CASSSDVRDTQYF.

The chain uses TRBV18 and TRBJ1-4; maybe TRBD1 (5 bases). Per germline, CDR1 KGHSH and CDR2 LQKENI. Trimming left V 6 bases short and J 8 bases short, with 13 bases between. The CDR3 consists of 13 residues. In nucleotides, the CDR3 is TGTGCCAGCTCTACTGGGGCCATGGAAAAACTGTTTTTT. Its translation: CASSTGAMEKLFF.

The chain uses TRBV6-5 and TRBJ2-7; 7 nucleotides agree with TRBD1. V lost 5 bases to trimming and J lost 5 bases; unmatched junction nucleotides: 9. Per germline, CDR1 MNHEY and CDR2 SVGAGI. This CDR3 has 14 amino acids. This chain's CDR3 is CASSTQGTNDEQYF. In nucleotides, the CDR3 is TGTGCCAGCAGTACACAGGGGACCAACGACGAGCAGTACTTC.

As for this clone: Other DNA sequences in this specimen translate into the identical CDR3. V usage is TRBV5-1 and J usage is TRBJ2-7; D remains unclear. CDR1 is SGHRS and CDR2 is YFSETQ in the germline V gene. V was clipped by 4 bases and J by 3 bases, with 11 bases between them. CDR3 length: 13 residues. CDR3 amino acids: CASSNNGYYEQYF. In DNA, the CDR3 is TGCGCCAGCAGCAATAACGGGTACTACGAGCAGTACTTC. The whole variable domain, filled in from reference TRBV5-1 and TRBJ2-7, reads KAGVTQTPRYLIKTRGQQVTLSCSPISGHRSVSWYQQTPGQGLQFLFEYFSETQRNKGNFPGRFSGRQFSNSRSEMNVSTLELGDSALYLCASSNNGYYEQYFGPGTRLTVT.

This clone was seen a handful of times. V usage is TRBV5-4 and J usage is TRBJ1-4; possible D gene TRBD1, 5 bases. Germline V lookup: CDR1 SGHNT, CDR2 YYREEE (reference sequence). CDR3 length equals 15 residues. V lost 4 bases and J lost 5, with 15 bases in between. The DNA for the CDR3 is TGTGCCAGCAGCCCGCCGGGACGGACGAATGAAAAACTGTTTTTT. This codes for CASSPPGRTNEKLFF.

The chain joins TRBV19 to TRBJ1-4; D gene unclear. In germline, CDR1 is LNHDA, CDR2 SQIVND (reference sequence). V was trimmed by 3 bases and J by 0 bases, leaving 8 bases between them. This CDR3 region has 15 residues. CDR3: CASSIFGATNEKLFF. The CDR3 DNA reads as TGTGCCAGTAGTATTTTCGGTGCAACTAATGAAAAACTGTTTTTT.

This chain links TRBV5-1 with TRBJ2-1; 9 bases are a match to TRBD2. The CDR3 length is 15 residues. Germline V gives CDR1 SGHRS, CDR2 YFSETQ. The junction had 5 bases not matched to a gene; V was cut back by 1 base and J by 6 bases. The CDR3 nucleotides read TGCGCCAGCAGCTTGAGGGTAGCGGGGGCCAATGAGCAGTTCTTC. Its protein is CASSLRVAGANEQFF.